This TCR beta chain was sequenced during a study of CD8+ T cells in alopecia areata. Study context: Recipient mice, approximately 6-11-week-old female C3H/HeJ animals, received skin from approximately 6-12-month-old C3H/HeJ graft donors with spontaneous alopecia.

In regard to this clone: What it binds is not known. The genes and germline here are from mouse. The read terminates 4 residues before the CDR3 end, so the remaining end is supplied by the germline J gene. The same CDR3 arises from other DNA sequences in this sample as well.

Following RNA extraction, reverse transcription yielded cDNA that acted as the sequencing template. The assay was immunoSEQ multiplex PCR, and TCRdb's table has in-frame clones only and misses some. The repertoire consists of around 300,000 clones, none detected only once. The study sorted pooled cutaneous lymph node cells by CD4, CD8alpha, NKG2D, NKG2ACE and other markers. The CDR3 has 14 amino acids. V lost 0 bases to trimming and J lost 6 bases; unmatched junction nucleotides: 2. Germline V gives CDR1 LGHNA, CDR2 YNLKQL (reference sequence). Broader study findings: Scalp samples also yield sequences of resident alphabeta T cells from normal skin. It was lesional scalp, especially alopecia totalis/universalis, that showed higher clonality than normal scalp.

The clonotype comes from a C3H/HeJ mouse with alopecia areata. MHC haplotype of the mouse line: H2-k. The sample consisted of CD4+ T cells sorted from a lymph node. This chain uses TRBV5 with TRBJ2-1; 7 bases fit TRBD1. The covered CDR3 bases are TGTGCCAGCAGCCAAGAGACAGGGATTGCT. The encoded protein is CASSQETGIA. The whole CDR3 sequence reads CASSQETGIAEQFF.